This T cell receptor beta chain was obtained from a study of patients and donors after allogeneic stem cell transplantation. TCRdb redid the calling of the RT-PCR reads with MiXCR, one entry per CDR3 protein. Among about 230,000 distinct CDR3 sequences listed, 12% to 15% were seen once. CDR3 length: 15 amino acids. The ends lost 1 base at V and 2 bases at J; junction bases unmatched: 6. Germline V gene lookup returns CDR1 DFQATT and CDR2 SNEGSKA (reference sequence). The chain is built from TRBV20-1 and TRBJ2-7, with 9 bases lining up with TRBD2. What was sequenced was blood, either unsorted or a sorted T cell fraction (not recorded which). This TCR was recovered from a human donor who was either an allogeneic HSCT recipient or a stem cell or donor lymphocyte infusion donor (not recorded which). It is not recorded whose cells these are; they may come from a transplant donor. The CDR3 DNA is TGCAGTGCTAGAGCCCCGCAGCGGGGGGCCTACGAGCAGTACTTC. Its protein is CSARAPQRGAYEQYF.